This entry concerns a single TCR beta chain. Its antigen is as yet unknown. The data were taken from a study of T cell repertoires in cytomegalovirus infection. MiXCR, applied by TCRdb to the reads, yields one record per CDR3 protein. The sample holds roughly 280,000 distinct CDR3 sequences, less than 9.5% seen once. The CDR3 is 13 residues long. In germline, CDR1 is DFQATT, CDR2 SNEGSKA (reference sequence). V was shortened by 3 bases and J by 4 bases, with 12 bases between the two germline ends. Study findings and constraints: Using cumulative public TCR beta family frequency, the authors identified those who carried CMV together with the relevant HLA.

The clonotype originates from a human donor in good health (CMV status not recorded). Some clones in this sample may be carry-over from other donors' samples. This chain links TRBV20-1 with TRBJ1-1; no clear D gene. Sequencing used PBMCs. This chain's CDR3 is CSARPSWVTEAFF. DNA for the CDR3: TGCAGTGCTAGGCCGTCGTGGGTCACTGAAGCTTTCTTT.